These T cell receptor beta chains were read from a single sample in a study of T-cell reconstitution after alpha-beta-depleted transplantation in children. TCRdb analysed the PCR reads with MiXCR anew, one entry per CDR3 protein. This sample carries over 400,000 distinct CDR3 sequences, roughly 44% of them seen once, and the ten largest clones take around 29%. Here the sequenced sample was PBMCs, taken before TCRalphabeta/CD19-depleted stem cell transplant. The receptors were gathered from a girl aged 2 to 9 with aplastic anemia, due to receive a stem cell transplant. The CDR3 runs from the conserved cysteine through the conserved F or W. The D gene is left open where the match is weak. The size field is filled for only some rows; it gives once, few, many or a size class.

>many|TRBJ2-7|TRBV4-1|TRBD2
CASSQYSTGGPYEQYF
TGCGCCAGCAGCCAATATTCGACGGGGGGGCCCTACGAGCAGTACTTC
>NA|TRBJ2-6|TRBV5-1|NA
CASSWSGTFHLGANVLTF
TGCGCCAGCAGCTGGAGTGGGACCTTTCACCTCGGGGCCAACGTCCTGACTTTC
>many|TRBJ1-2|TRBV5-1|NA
CASSLGGLYGYTF
TGCGCCAGCAGCTTGGGAGGGCTCTATGGCTACACCTTC
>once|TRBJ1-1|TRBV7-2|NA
CASSPRPPSLNTEAFF
TGTGCCAGCAGCCCCCGACCACCAAGTCTGAACACTGAAGCTTTCTTT
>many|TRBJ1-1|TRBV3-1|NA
CASSQRRDTEAFF
TGTGCCAGCAGCCAACGCAGAGACACTGAAGCTTTCTTT
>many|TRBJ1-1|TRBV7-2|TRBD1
CASSARTGNTEAFF
TGTGCCAGCAGCGCTCGGACAGGGAACACTGAAGCTTTCTTT
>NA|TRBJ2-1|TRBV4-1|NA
CASSPTHYNEQFF
TGCGCCAGCAGCCCTACCCACTACAATGAGCAGTTCTTC
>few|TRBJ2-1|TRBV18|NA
CASSPDSGEVFNEQFF
TGTGCCAGCTCACCAGACTCGGGAGAAGTTTTTAATGAGCAGTTCTTC
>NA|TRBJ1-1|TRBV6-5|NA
CASSFKGGYTEAFF
TGTGCCAGCAGTTTCAAGGGAGGGTACACTGAAGCTTTCTTT
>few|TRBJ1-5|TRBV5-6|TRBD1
CASTRGMGSNQPQHF
TGTGCCAGCACCAGGGGGATGGGGAGCAATCAGCCCCAGCATTTT
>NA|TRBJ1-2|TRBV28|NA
CASSLDSGGLLGGYTF
TGTGCCAGCAGTCTGGACTCGGGGGGTTTATTAGGCGGCTACACCTTC
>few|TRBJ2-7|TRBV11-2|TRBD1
CASSSPGQGGHEQYF
TGTGCCAGCAGCTCCCCGGGACAGGGGGGACACGAGCAGTACTTC
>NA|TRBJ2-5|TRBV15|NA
CATSSDYSPTQETQYF
TGTGCCACCAGCAGCGACTACTCCCCGACCCAAGAGACCCAGTACTTC
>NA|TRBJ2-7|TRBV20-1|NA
CSAPQVTPRGEQYF
TGCAGTGCCCCTCAGGTAACCCCACGGGGCGAGCAGTACTTC
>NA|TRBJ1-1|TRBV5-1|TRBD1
CASSLANPGQGASPEAFF
TGCGCCAGCAGCTTGGCGAACCCGGGACAGGGGGCGAGTCCTGAAGCTTTCTTT
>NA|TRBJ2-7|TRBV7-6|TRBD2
CASSLAAGGTPSYEQYF
TGTGCCAGCAGCTTAGCGGCGGGGGGGACCCCCTCCTACGAGCAGTACTTC
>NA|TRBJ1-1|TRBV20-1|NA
CSATAQTFVGEAFF
TGCAGTGCTACGGCCCAGACATTTGTCGGTGAAGCTTTCTTT
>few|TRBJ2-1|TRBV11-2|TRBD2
CASSLPSGGHNEQFF
TGTGCCAGCAGCTTACCTAGCGGGGGTCACAATGAGCAGTTCTTC
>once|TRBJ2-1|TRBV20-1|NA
CSARGRWTTQDNEQFF
TGCAGTGCTAGAGGGAGATGGACCACGCAAGACAATGAGCAGTTCTTC
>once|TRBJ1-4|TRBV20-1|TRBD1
CSASGQPTEKLFF
TGCAGTGCTTCGGGACAGCCCACTGAAAAACTGTTTTTT
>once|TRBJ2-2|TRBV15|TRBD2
CATSRASTSGFYTGELFF
TGTGCCACCAGCAGAGCCTCGACTAGCGGGTTCTACACCGGGGAGCTGTTTTTT
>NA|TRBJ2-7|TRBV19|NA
CASSMGPHPREQYF
TGTGCCAGTAGTATGGGTCCGCATCCCAGGGAGCAGTACTTC
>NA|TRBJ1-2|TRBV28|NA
CASSYSGGYTF
TGTGCCAGCAGCTATAGTGGGGGCTACACCTTC
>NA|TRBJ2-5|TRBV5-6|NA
CASRLGGSRVGETQYF
TGTGCCAGCAGGCTCGGGGGCTCCAGGGTAGGGGAGACCCAGTACTTC
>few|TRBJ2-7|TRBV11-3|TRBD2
CASSFFLPFWTSGQLPYEQYF
TGTGCCAGCAGCTTTTTTCTTCCTTTCTGGACTAGCGGACAACTTCCCTACGAGCAGTACTTC
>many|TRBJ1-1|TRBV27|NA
CASSFGLEVTEAFF
TGTGCCAGCAGTTTTGGGTTAGAGGTTACTGAAGCTTTCTTT
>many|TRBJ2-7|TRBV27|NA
CASFTSSYEQYF
TGTGCCAGCTTCACTAGCAGCTACGAGCAGTACTTC
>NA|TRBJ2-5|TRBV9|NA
CASDGRSTETQYF
TGTGCCAGCGACGGACGCAGCACAGAGACCCAGTACTTC
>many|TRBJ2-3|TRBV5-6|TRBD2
CASSRLAVTDTQYF
TGTGCCAGCAGCAGACTAGCGGTCACAGATACGCAGTATTTT
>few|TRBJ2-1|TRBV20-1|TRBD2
CSAQGIAGRSSSYNEQFF
TGCAGTGCTCAGGGGATAGCGGGACGATCAAGCTCCTACAATGAGCAGTTCTTC
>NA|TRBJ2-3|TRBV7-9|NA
CASSFGPDSYTDTQYF
TGTGCCAGCAGCTTTGGGCCGGATTCGTACACAGATACGCAGTATTTT
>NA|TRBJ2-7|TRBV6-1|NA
CASSPQGALAGGLYEQYF
TGTGCCAGCAGTCCACAGGGGGCGTTAGCGGGAGGCCTTTACGAGCAGTACTTC
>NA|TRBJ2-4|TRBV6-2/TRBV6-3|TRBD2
CASSYRGLAGGKNIQYF
TGTGCCAGCAGTTACCGAGGACTAGCGGGAGGCAAAAACATTCAGTACTTC
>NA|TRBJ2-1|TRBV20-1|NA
CSAPGSGTPYNEQFF
TGCAGTGCCCCGGGCTCCGGGACACCCTACAATGAGCAGTTCTTC
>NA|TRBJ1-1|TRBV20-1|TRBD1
CSAREQDDRGAFF
TGCAGTGCTAGAGAGCAGGACGACAGGGGTGCTTTCTTT
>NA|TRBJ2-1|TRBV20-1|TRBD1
CSAIGTEIAYNEQFF
TGCAGTGCTATCGGGACAGAGATTGCCTACAATGAGCAGTTCTTC
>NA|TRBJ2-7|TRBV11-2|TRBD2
CASSLDLMVAGAVTYEQYF
TGTGCCAGCAGCTTAGATCTAATGGTAGCGGGCGCCGTCACCTACGAGCAGTACTTC
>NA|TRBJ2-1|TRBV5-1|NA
CASSLETVYNEQFF
TGCGCCAGCAGCTTGGAAACAGTTTACAATGAGCAGTTCTTC
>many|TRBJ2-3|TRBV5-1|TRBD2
CASSLTLAGTQYF
TGCGCCAGCAGCTTGACCTTAGCGGGTACGCAGTATTTT
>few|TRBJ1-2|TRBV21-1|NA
CASSNPPTF
TGTGCCAGCAGCAACCCCCCTACCTTC
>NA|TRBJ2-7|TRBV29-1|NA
CSGRHRYYEQYF
TGCAGCGGGCGCCACAGGTATTACGAGCAGTACTTC
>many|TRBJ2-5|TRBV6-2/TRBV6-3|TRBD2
CASSLILAGEETQYF
TGTGCCAGCAGCCTCATCCTAGCGGGAGAAGAGACCCAGTACTTC